One and the same sample provided the 28 T cell receptor beta chains below, sequenced in a study of control samples from healthy donors and cancer patients. The assay was immunoSEQ multiplex PCR, and TCRdb's table has in-frame clones only and misses some. In the table there are 55,000 to 85,000 clones, about 87% of which are singletons. Material for sequencing was PBMCs. The receptors shown here come from a woman in her 50s with head and neck cancer.

The V and J genes are TRBV5-1 and TRBJ1-4; D is possibly TRBD1 (5 bases). Germline CDR1 reads SGHRS; CDR2 reads YFSETQ. The CDR3 is 15 amino acids. Trimming cost V 4 bases and J 5 bases, with 15 bases left between them. The chain's CDR3 is CASSIDRVGNEKLFF. For the CDR3, the DNA is TGCGCCAGCAGCATAGACAGAGTAGGAAATGAAAAACTGTTTTTT.

V usage is TRBV28 and J usage is TRBJ2-7; 9 bases agree with TRBD1. Germline V gives CDR1 MDHEN, CDR2 SYDVKM. The V segment lost 6 bases and the J segment 5 bases; nucleotides outside the gene matches: 8. This CDR3 comprises 14 residues. The CDR3 nucleotides read TGTGCCAGCAGCCCCGGGACAGGGCCAGACGAGCAGTACTTC. This encodes CASSPGTGPDEQYF.

J is TRBJ1-4 and V is TRBV19, with TRBD1 matching 7 bases. CDR1 and CDR2 from the germline V gene are LNHDA and SQIVND (reference sequence). V shed 4 bases, J shed 3 bases, and the junction held 2 bases outside the gene matches. This CDR3 has 14 residues. In nucleotides, the CDR3 is TGTGCCAGTAGTAAACAGGGGTCTAATGAAAAACTGTTTTTT. It specifies CASSKQGSNEKLFF. Full variable domain (rest looked up from reference TRBV19 and TRBJ1-4): DGGITQSPKYLFRKEGQNVTLSCEQNLNHDAMYWYRQDPGQGLRLIYYSQIVNDFQKGDIAEGYSVSREKKESFPLTVTSAQKNPTAFYLCASSKQGSNEKLFFGSGTQLSVL.

A single count supports this clone. V gene TRBV10-2 combines with J gene TRBJ1-4; tentative D call: TRBD1 (5 bases). The CDR3 is 17 residues long. V dropped 3 bases and J dropped 5 bases, with 19 bases sitting between them. The germline gives CDR1 WSHSY, CDR2 SAAADI. The CDR3 DNA sequence: TGCGCCAGCAGTGATCCTACCGGGACTCCTGGAAATGAAAAACTGTTTTTT. This translates into CASSDPTGTPGNEKLFF.

J is TRBJ1-5 and V is TRBV19; perhaps TRBD1 as D (5 bases). CDR1 LNHDA and CDR2 SQIVND come from the germline V gene (reference sequence). Trimming took 8 bases from V and 7 from J, leaving 18 bases between them. The CDR3 loop spans 14 amino acids. CDR3 residues: CASDSRGAGQPQHF. The CDR3 DNA reads as TGTGCCAGTGATTCTAGGGGCGCTGGACAGCCCCAGCATTTT.

This clone was observed a handful of times. This chain uses TRBV4-2 with TRBJ2-3; the D gene is possibly TRBD2 (5 bases). Germline loops: CDR1 LGHNA, CDR2 YNFKEQ. Trimming pared 3 bases from V and 6 bases from J, leaving 13 bases between. The CDR3 consists of 14 residues. The CDR3 nucleotides are TGTGCCAGCAGCCAGAGCGGAGAAGCGGATACGCAGTATTTT. This gives the protein CASSQSGEADTQYF.

The chain joins TRBV18 to TRBJ2-5; TRBD1 matches at 7 bases. This CDR3 region has 15 residues. From germline, CDR1 is KGHSH and CDR2 LQKENI. V lost 6 bases, J lost 1 base, and 8 bases stayed unmatched. The CDR3 region is CASSLEQGSQETQYF. The CDR3 DNA follows: TGTGCCAGCTCGCTCGAACAGGGGTCCCAAGAGACCCAGTACTTC.

The genes are TRBV9 and TRBJ1-1, with 8 bases matching TRBD1. CDR3 length: 13 amino acids. The V gene's germline CDR1 is SGDLS and CDR2 YYNGEE. Trimming took 4 bases from V and 5 from J; bases not matched to a gene: 4. The DNA of the CDR3 is TGTGCCAGCAGCCAGACAGGGGTTACTGAAGCTTTCTTT. Protein sequence: CASSQTGVTEAFF.

This chain links TRBV12-3 or TRBV12-4 with TRBJ1-5; D perhaps matches TRBD1 (5 bases). V was clipped by 5 bases and J by 6 bases, with 11 bases between them. The CDR3 sequence is 13 residues long. The CDR3 spells CASSTERGQPQHF. The DNA for the CDR3 is TGTGCCAGCAGTACCGAAAGGGGTCAGCCCCAGCATTTT.

This chain uses TRBV18 with TRBJ2-7; 11 bases agree with TRBD1. The CDR3 runs to 15 residues. V shed 4 bases, J shed 4 bases, and the junction held 6 bases outside the gene matches. Germline V gene sequence: CDR1 KGHSH, CDR2 LQKENI. The CDR3: CASSHGQGARYEQYF. As DNA, the CDR3 is TGTGCCAGCTCACACGGACAGGGGGCGAGGTACGAGCAGTACTTC.

The chain combines TRBV7-6 with TRBJ2-3; 8 bases map to TRBD2. Germline CDR1 reads SGHVS; CDR2 reads FNYEAQ. The J segment lost 2 bases and the V segment lost 4 bases, leaving 8 bases of the junction unmatched. This CDR3 is built from 16 residues. Written as DNA, the CDR3 is TGTGCCAGCAGCTCGGAGCGGGGGATGAACACAGATACGCAGTATTTT. As protein: CASSSERGMNTDTQYF. The full variable domain, completed using reference TRBV7-6 and TRBJ2-3, is GAGVSQSPRYKVTKRGQDVALRCDPISGHVSLYWYRQALGQGPEFLTYFNYEAQQDKSGLPNDRFSAERPEGSISTLTIQRTEQRDSAMYRCASSSERGMNTDTQYFGPGTRLTVL.

The chain's CDR3 is CASSSGGLTNYGYTF. In DNA, the CDR3 is TGTGCCAGCAGTTCGGGGGGCCTAACTAACTATGGCTACACCTTC. V gene TRBV28 combines with J gene TRBJ1-2, with TRBD1 as a possible D gene (6 bases). The V end lost 4 bases, the J end lost 0 bases, and 12 bases lay between the germline ends. The CDR3 runs to 15 residues. The germline V gene has CDR1 MDHEN and CDR2 SYDVKM.

This clone appeared a single time. This chain joins TRBV9 and TRBJ2-5; the D gene is possibly TRBD1 (5 bases). Trimming left V 3 bases short and J 0 bases short, with 9 bases between. The CDR3 spans 14 residues. CDR1 is SGDLS, CDR2 YYNGEE, per germline. The CDR3, as DNA: TGTGCCAGCAGCGCTGGGGCGTACCAAGAGACCCAGTACTTC. Amino acids: CASSAGAYQETQYF.

The chain employs TRBV9 and TRBJ2-5, with D possibly being TRBD1 (6 bases). V shed 2 bases and J shed 0 bases, with 35 bases lying between them. Looked up from germline, CDR1 is SGDLS and CDR2 is YYNGEE. The CDR3 runs to 23 residues. The chain's CDR3 is CASSVGPSAGAGSRARNQETQYF. The CDR3 DNA sequence: TGTGCCAGCAGCGTGGGGCCAAGTGCAGGGGCCGGCTCAAGGGCTCGAAACCAAGAGACCCAGTACTTC.

This clone occurred a few times. This sequence joins TRBV2 and TRBJ2-5; TRBD2 matches 12 bases. The V gene end was trimmed by 6 bases and the J gene end by 5 bases; junction bases not matched to a gene: 7. CDR1 SNHLY and CDR2 FYNNEI come from the germline V gene. The CDR3 consists of 15 residues. CDR3 protein: CASRPTSGGFETQYF. The CDR3 nucleotides read TGTGCCAGCAGACCTACTAGCGGGGGGTTTGAGACCCAGTACTTC.

The chain employs TRBV5-4 and TRBJ1-1; a weak D match, TRBD1 (6 bases). The CDR3 totals 15 residues. The germline V gene encodes CDR1 SGHNT and CDR2 YYREEE (reference sequence). The V end lost 2 bases, the J end lost 0 bases, and 11 bases lay between the germline ends. The CDR3 is CASSLGGSMNTEAFF. CDR3 DNA sequence: TGTGCCAGCAGCTTAGGGGGGTCCATGAACACTGAAGCTTTCTTT.

V is TRBV28 and J is TRBJ1-5; D is uncertain. With 9 bases removed from V and 0 bases from J, the gap between germline ends came to 6 bases. This CDR3 has 12 residues. Germline V CDR1 and CDR2: MDHEN, SYDVKM. Here the CDR3 DNA reads TGTGCCAGGAGGGCTAGCAATCAGCCCCAGCATTTT. The encoded protein is CARRASNQPQHF. Complete variable domain (other parts from reference TRBV28 and TRBJ1-5): DVKVTQSSRYLVKRTGEKVFLECVQDMDHENMFWYRQDPGLGLRLIYFSYDVKMKEKGDIPEGYSVSREKKERFSLILESASTNQTSMYLCARRASNQPQHFGDGTRLSIL.

The V and J genes are TRBV7-2 and TRBJ2-7; D remains ambiguous. V was trimmed by 4 bases and J by 3 bases, leaving 10 bases between them. The CDR3 is 13 amino acids. In germline, CDR1 is SGHTA, CDR2 FQGNSA. This CDR3 reads CASSSAHRYEQYF. The CDR3 DNA is TGTGCCAGCAGCTCCGCGCACCGCTACGAGCAGTACTTC.

This clone was observed a single time. The V gene is TRBV29-1, the J gene TRBJ2-7; D is ambiguous. CDR1 and CDR2 from the germline V gene are SQVTM and ANQGSEA. The ends were cut back, 4 bases at V and 2 bases at J, with 15 bases in the middle. The CDR3 is made up of 14 amino acids. CDR3 loop: CSVAVFGSAYEQYF. The CDR3 DNA is TGCAGCGTTGCGGTCTTCGGGTCGGCCTACGAGCAGTACTTC.

This rearrangement joins TRBV7-2 to TRBJ2-3; a weak D match, TRBD2 (6 bases). Germline V gene data show CDR1 as SGHTA and CDR2 as FQGNSA. The CDR3 is 16 residues long. The V end lost 0 bases, the J end lost 1 base, and 11 bases lay between the germline ends. CDR3 loop: CASSLAPASGTDTQYF. The CDR3 bases are TGTGCCAGCAGCTTAGCGCCGGCTAGCGGCACAGATACGCAGTATTTT.

V and J are TRBV30 and TRBJ2-2, with 9 bases fitting TRBD1. CDR3 length: 17 residues. Germline CDR1 reads GTSNPN; CDR2 reads SVGIG (reference sequence). V gave up 4 bases and J gave up 5 bases; unmatched junction bases: 14. The CDR3 nucleotides are TGTGCCTGGACCAAAAAGACAGGGGGATTATCGACCGGGGAGCTGTTTTTT. It encodes CAWTKKTGGLSTGELFF. Filled out from reference TRBV30 and TRBJ2-2, the complete variable domain reads SQTIHQWPATLVQPVGSPLSLECTVEGTSNPNLYWYRQAAGRGLQLLFYSVGIGQISSEVPQNLSASRPQDRQFILSSKKLLLSDSGFYLCAWTKKTGGLSTGELFFGEGSRLTVL.

The V and J genes are TRBV19 and TRBJ1-2; D is undetermined. This CDR3 is built from 13 residues. V lost 3 bases to trimming and J lost 4 bases, with 9 bases between them. Germline values: CDR1 LNHDA, CDR2 SQIVND (reference sequence). Here the CDR3 reads CASSMRVGYGYTF. The DNA of the CDR3 is TGTGCCAGTAGTATGCGGGTTGGCTATGGCTACACCTTC.

The CDR3: CAWSQGNTPQGAFF. The CDR3 DNA reads as TGTGCCTGGAGTCAGGGCAACACCCCTCAGGGAGCTTTCTTT. The chain recombines TRBV30 with TRBJ1-1, with D possibly TRBD1 on 5 matching bases. This CDR3 comprises 14 residues. Germline assignment: CDR1 GTSNPN and CDR2 SVGIG (reference sequence). The germline V and J ends were trimmed by 2 bases and 10 bases, with 20 bases remaining between them.

The chain combines TRBV6-5 with TRBJ1-6; D not resolved. The CDR3 contains 16 residues. The V end was cut by 2 bases, the J end by 7 bases, with 15 bases between. From germline, CDR1 is MNHEY and CDR2 SVGAGI. The CDR3, as DNA: TGTGCCAGCAGTTACCAAGGAGATTATTCAAATTCACCCCTCCACTTT. Amino acid sequence: CASSYQGDYSNSPLHF.

This rearrangement joins TRBV2 to TRBJ1-5, with D possibly being TRBD1 (5 bases). The CDR3 runs 18 residues. Germline CDR1 reads SNHLY; CDR2 reads FYNNEI. The V end lost 5 bases, the J end lost 0 bases, and 20 bases lay between the germline ends. The CDR3 protein is CASSPPGAGPYSNQPQHF. Written as DNA, the CDR3 is TGTGCCAGCAGTCCCCCCGGGGCAGGGCCATATAGCAATCAGCCCCAGCATTTT.

CDR3 DNA: TGTGCCAGCAGTGCAGGGGGCGGAGAGTGGGGAAAACTGTTTTTT. It specifies CASSAGGGEWGKLFF. This chain uses TRBV28 with TRBJ1-4; 8 bases map to TRBD1. The CDR3 is 15 residues long. The V and J ends lost 5 bases and 10 bases, in that order; junction bases with no gene match: 12. Germline V lookup: CDR1 MDHEN, CDR2 SYDVKM. The full variable domain, completed using reference TRBV28 and TRBJ1-4, is DVKVTQSSRYLVKRTGEKVFLECVQDMDHENMFWYRQDPGLGLRLIYFSYDVKMKEKGDIPEGYSVSREKKERFSLILESASTNQTSMYLCASSAGGGEWGKLFFGSGTQLSVL.

The CDR3 region is CASSPRDRGDSYEQYF. In DNA, the CDR3 is TGTGCCAGTAGTCCACGGGACAGGGGCGACTCCTACGAGCAGTACTTC. The chain uses TRBV19 and TRBJ2-7; TRBD1 matches at 10 bases. Trimming took 5 bases from V and 0 from J; bases not matched to a gene: 7. CDR3 size: 16 residues. Germline V gene data show CDR1 as LNHDA and CDR2 as SQIVND (reference sequence).

In DNA, the CDR3 is TGTGCCGCAAGCAAGGGTCCCCCTGGAAACACCATATATTTT. Translating gives CAASKGPPGNTIYF. The V gene is TRBV6-6, the J gene TRBJ1-3; D is undetermined. This CDR3 has 14 residues. Looked up from germline, CDR1 is MNHNY and CDR2 is SVGAGI (reference sequence). V lost 11 bases, J lost 2 bases, and 16 bases lay in between.